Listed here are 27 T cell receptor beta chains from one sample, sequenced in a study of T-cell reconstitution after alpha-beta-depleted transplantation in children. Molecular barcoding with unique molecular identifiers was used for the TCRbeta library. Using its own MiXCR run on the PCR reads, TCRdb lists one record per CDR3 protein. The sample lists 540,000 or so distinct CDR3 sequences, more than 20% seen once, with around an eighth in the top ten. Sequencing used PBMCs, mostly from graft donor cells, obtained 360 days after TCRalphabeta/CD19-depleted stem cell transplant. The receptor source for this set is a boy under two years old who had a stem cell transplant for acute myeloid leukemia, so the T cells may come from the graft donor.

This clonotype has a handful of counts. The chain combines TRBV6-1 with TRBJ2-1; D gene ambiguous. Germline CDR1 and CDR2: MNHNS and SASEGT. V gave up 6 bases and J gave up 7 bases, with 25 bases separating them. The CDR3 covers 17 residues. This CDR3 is CASSPRPGPITGNEQFF. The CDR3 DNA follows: TGTGCCAGCAGCCCTCGACCGGGCCCAATAACGGGTAATGAGCAGTTCTTC.

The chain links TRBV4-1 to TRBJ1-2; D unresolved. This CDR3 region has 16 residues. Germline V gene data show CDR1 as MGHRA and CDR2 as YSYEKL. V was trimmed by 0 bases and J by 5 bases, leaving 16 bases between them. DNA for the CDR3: TGCGCCAGCAGCCAAGATAAGAGGCGAGAGGGTTATGGCTACACCTTC. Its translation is CASSQDKRREGYGYTF.

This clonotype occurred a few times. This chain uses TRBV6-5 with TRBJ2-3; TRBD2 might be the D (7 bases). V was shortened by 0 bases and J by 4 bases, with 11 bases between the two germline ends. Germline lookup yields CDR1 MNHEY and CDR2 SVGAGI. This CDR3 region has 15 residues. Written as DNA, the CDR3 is TGTGCCAGCAGTTACTCGAGGGGGGGCGCAGATACGCAGTATTTT. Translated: CASSYSRGGADTQYF.

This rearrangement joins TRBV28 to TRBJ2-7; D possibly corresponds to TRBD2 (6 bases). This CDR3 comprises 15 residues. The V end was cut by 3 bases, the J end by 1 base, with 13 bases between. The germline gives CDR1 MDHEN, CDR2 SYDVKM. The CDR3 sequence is CASSFAIRGSYEQYV. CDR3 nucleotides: TGTGCCAGCAGTTTTGCGATCCGGGGGTCCTACGAGCAGTACGTC.

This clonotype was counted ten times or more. The CDR3 is CSTEASLNTEAFF. DNA of the CDR3: TGCAGCACTGAGGCCAGCCTGAACACTGAAGCTTTCTTT. The rearrangement links TRBV29-1 to TRBJ1-1; no definite D call. Germline assignment: CDR1 SQVTM and CDR2 ANQGSEA. The CDR3 is 13 residues long. Trimming stripped 8 bases from V and 0 bases from J, with 13 bases between.

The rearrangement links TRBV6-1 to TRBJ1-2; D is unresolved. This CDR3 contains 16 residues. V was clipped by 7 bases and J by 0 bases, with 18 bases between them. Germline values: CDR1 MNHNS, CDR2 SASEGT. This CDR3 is CASTRRAAHPNYGYTF. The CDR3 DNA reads TGTGCCAGCACTAGACGGGCGGCCCATCCTAACTATGGCTACACCTTC.

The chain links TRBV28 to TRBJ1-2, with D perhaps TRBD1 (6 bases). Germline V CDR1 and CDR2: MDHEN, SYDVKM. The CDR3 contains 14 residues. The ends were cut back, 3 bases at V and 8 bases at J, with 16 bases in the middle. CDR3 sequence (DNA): TGTGCCAGCAGTTTGGGAGGCCCAAGGGGGGGCTACACCTTC. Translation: CASSLGGPRGGYTF.

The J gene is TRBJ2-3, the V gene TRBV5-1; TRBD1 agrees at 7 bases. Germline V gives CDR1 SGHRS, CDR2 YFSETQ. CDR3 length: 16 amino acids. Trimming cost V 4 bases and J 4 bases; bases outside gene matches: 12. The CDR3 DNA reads TGCGCCAGCAGCCCTTCCCGACAGGGAAGTGCAGATACGCAGTATTTT. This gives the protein CASSPSRQGSADTQYF. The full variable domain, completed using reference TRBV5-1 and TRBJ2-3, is KAGVTQTPRYLIKTRGQQVTLSCSPISGHRSVSWYQQTPGQGLQFLFEYFSETQRNKGNFPGRFSGRQFSNSRSEMNVSTLELGDSALYLCASSPSRQGSADTQYFGPGTRLTVL.

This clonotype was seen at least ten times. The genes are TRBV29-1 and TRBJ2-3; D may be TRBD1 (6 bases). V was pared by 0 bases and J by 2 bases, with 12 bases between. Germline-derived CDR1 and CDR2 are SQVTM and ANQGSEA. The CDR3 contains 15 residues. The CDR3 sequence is CSVEERTEITDTQYF. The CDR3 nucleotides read TGCAGCGTTGAAGAGAGGACAGAGATCACAGATACGCAGTATTTT.

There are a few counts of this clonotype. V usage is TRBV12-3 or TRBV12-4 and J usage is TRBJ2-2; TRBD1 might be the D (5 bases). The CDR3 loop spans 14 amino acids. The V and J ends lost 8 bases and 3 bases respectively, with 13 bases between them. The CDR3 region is CASSRQPHTGELFF. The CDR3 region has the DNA TGTGCCAGCTCACGACAGCCCCACACCGGGGAGCTGTTTTTT.

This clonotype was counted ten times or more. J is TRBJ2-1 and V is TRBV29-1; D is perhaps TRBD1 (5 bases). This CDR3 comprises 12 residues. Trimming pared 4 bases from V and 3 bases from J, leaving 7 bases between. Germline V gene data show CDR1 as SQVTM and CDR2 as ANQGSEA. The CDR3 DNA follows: TGCAGCGTTGCGGACAACTACAATGAGCAGTTCTTC. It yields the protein CSVADNYNEQFF.

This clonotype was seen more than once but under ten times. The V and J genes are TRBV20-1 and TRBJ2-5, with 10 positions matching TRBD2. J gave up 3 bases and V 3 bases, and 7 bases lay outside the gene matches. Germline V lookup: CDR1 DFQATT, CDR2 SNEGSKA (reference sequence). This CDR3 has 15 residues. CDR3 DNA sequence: TGCAGTGCTAGTTATAGCGGGGGGACTAAAGAGACCCAGTACTTC. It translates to CSASYSGGTKETQYF.

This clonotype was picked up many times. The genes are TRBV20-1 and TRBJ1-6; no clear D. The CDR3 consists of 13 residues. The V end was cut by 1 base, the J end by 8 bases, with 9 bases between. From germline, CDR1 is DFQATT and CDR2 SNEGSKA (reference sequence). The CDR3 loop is CSARGVADSPLHF. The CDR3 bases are TGCAGTGCTAGAGGGGTAGCTGATTCACCCCTCCACTTT.

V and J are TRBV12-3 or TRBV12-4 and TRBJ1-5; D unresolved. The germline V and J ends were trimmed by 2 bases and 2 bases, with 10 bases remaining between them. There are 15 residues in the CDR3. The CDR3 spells CASSLSNSRNQPQHF. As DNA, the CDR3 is TGTGCCAGCAGTTTAAGTAACAGTCGCAATCAGCCCCAGCATTTT.

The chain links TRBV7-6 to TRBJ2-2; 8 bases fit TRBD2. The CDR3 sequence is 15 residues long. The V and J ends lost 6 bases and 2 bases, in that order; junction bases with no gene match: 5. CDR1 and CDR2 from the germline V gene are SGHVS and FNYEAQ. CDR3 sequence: CASRPIAGNTGELFF. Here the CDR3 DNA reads TGTGCCAGCAGACCTATAGCGGGAAACACCGGGGAGCTGTTTTTT.

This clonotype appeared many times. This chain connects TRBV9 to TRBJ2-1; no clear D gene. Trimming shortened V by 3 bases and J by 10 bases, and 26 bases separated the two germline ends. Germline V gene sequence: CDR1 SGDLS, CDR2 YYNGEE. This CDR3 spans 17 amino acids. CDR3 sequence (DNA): TGTGCCAGCAGCGGCGGACCGGATCACACCGTACTTGGGGAGCAGTTCTTC. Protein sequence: CASSGGPDHTVLGEQFF.

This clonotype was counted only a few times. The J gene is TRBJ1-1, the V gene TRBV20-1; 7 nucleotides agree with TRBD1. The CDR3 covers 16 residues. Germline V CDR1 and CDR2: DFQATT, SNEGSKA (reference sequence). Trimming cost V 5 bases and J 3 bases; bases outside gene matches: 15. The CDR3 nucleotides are TGCAGTGCTTCCCTGGGACCCGACAGGGCGGACACTGAAGCTTTCTTT. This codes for CSASLGPDRADTEAFF.

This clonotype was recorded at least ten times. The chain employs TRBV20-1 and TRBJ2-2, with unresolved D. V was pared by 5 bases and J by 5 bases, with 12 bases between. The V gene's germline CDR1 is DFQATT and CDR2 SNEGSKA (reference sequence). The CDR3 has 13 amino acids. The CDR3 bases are TGCAGTGCTGCCCCGACCTCGACCGGGGAGCTGTTTTTT. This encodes CSAAPTSTGELFF.

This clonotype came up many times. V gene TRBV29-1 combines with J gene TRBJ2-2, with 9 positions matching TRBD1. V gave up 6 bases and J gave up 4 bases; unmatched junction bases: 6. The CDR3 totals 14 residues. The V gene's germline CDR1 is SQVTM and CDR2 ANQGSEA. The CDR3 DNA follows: TGCAGCGTCGGGACAGGGTTGGGCACCGGGGAGCTGTTTTTT. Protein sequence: CSVGTGLGTGELFF.

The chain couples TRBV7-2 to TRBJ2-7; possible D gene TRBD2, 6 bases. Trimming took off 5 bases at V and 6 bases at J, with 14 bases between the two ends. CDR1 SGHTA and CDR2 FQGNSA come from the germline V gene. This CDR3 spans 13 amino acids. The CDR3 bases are TGTGCCAGCAGCCGCGGCGGGGTGCGCGAGCAGTACTTC. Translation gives CASSRGGVREQYF.

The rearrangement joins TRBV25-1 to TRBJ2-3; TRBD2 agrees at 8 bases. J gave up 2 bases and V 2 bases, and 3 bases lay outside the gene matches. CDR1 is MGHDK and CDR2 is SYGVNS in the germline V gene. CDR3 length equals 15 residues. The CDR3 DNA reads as TGTGCCAGCAGTGAACCAGCGGGGGTCACAGATACGCAGTATTTT. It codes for CASSEPAGVTDTQYF. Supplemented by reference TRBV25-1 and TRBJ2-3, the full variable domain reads EADIYQTPRYLVIGTGKKITLECSQTMGHDKMYWYQQDPGMELHLIHYSYGVNSTEKGDLSSESTVSRIRTEHFPLTLESARPSHTSQYLCASSEPAGVTDTQYFGPGTRLTVL.

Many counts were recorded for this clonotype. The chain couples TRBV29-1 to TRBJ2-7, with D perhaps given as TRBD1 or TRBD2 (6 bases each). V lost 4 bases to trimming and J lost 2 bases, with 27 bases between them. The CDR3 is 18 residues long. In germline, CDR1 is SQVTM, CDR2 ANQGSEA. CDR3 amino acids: CSVVESGQGRYRAYEQYF. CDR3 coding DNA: TGCAGCGTTGTTGAATCGGGACAAGGGAGGTATCGGGCCTACGAGCAGTACTTC.

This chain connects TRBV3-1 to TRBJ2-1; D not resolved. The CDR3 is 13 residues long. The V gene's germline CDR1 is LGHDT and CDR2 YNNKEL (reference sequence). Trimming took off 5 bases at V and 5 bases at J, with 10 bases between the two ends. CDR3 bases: TGTGCCAGCAGCTACGAACTAAACAATGAGCAGTTCTTC. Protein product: CASSYELNNEQFF.

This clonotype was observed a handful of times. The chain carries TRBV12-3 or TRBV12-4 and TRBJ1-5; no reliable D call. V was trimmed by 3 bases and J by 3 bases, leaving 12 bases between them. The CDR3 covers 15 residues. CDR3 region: CASSFKWGVNQPQHF. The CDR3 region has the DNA TGTGCCAGCAGTTTTAAATGGGGAGTCAATCAGCCCCAGCATTTT.

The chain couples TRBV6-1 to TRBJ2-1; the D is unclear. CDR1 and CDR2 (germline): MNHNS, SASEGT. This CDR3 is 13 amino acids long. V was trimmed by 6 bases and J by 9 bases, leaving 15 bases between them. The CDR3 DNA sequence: TGTGCCAGCAGAACGAAGTCTAGGAGTGAGCAGTTCTTC. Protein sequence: CASRTKSRSEQFF.

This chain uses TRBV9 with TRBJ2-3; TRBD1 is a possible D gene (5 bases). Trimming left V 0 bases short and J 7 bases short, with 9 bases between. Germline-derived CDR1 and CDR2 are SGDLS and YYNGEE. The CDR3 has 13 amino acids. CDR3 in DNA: TGTGCCAGCAGCGTAGGAGACAGTAATACGCAGTATTTT. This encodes CASSVGDSNTQYF.

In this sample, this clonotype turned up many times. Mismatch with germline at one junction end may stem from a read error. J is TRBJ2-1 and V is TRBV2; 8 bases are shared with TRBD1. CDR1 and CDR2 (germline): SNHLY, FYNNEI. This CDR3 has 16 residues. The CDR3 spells CASTRPGQGSDNEQFF. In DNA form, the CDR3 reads TGTGCCAGCACCAGACCCGGACAGGGCTCCGACAATGAGCAGTTCTTC.